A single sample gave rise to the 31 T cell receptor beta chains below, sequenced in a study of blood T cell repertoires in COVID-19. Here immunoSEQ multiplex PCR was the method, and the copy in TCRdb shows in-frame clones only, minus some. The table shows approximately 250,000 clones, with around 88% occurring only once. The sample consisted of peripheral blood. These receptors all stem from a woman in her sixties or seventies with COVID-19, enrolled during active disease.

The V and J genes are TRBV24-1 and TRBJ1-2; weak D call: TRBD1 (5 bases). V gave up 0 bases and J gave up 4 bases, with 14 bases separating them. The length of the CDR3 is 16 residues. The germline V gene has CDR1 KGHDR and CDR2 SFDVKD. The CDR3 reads CATSDLRFQGLYGYTF. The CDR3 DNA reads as TGTGCCACCAGTGATTTGCGATTTCAGGGTCTCTATGGCTACACCTTC.

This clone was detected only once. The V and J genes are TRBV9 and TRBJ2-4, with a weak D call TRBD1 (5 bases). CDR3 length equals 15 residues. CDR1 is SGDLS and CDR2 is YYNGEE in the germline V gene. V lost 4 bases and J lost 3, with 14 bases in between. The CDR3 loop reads CASSPSADSKNIQYF. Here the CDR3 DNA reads TGTGCCAGCAGCCCCTCGGCCGACAGCAAAAACATTCAGTACTTC.

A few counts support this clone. The CDR3 here is CASNKGLEGPNSPLHF. CDR3 coding DNA: TGTGCCAGCAATAAGGGACTCGAGGGGCCGAATTCACCCCTCCACTTT. The rearrangement uses TRBV2 and TRBJ1-6, with D perhaps matching TRBD1 (5 bases). Germline lookup yields CDR1 SNHLY and CDR2 FYNNEI. The length of the CDR3 is 16 residues. Trimming left V 7 bases short and J 7 bases short, with 20 bases between.

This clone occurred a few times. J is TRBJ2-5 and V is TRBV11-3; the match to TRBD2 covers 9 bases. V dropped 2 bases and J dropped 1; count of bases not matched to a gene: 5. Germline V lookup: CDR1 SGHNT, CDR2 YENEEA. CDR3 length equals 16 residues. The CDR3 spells CASSLTSGGTQETQYF. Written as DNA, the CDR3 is TGTGCCAGCAGCTTAACGAGCGGGGGGACCCAAGAGACCCAGTACTTC.

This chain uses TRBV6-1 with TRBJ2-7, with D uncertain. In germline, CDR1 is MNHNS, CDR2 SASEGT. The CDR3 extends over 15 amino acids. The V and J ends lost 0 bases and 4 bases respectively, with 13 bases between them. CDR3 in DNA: TGTGCCAGCAGTGAAGCGCCTTACACGATTTACGAGCAGTACTTC. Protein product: CASSEAPYTIYEQYF.

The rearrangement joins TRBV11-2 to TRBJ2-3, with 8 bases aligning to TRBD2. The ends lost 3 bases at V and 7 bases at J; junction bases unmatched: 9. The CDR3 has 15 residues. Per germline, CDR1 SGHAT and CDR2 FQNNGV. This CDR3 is CASSFTYGGANTQYF. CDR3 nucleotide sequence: TGTGCCAGCAGCTTCACCTACGGGGGGGCAAATACGCAGTATTTT.

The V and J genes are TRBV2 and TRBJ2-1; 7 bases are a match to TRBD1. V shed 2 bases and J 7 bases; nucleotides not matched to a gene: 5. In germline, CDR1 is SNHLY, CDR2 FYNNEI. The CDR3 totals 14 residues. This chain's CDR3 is CASSENRGGNEQFF. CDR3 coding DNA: TGTGCCAGCAGTGAAAACAGGGGTGGGAATGAGCAGTTCTTC.

DNA for the CDR3: TGTGCCAGTAGTACGTGGACAGGGGACGATGAGCAGTTCTTC. Protein: CASSTWTGDDEQFF. The chain recombines TRBV19 with TRBJ2-1, with 9 bases fitting TRBD1. Germline V gene lookup returns CDR1 LNHDA and CDR2 SQIVND (reference sequence). Trimming took 4 bases from V and 8 from J; bases not matched to a gene: 6. This CDR3 has 14 residues.

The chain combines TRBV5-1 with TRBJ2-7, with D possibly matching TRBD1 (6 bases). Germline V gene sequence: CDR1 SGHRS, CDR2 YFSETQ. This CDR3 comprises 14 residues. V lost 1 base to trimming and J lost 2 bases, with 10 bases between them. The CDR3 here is CASSLFPGAYEQYF. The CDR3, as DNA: TGCGCCAGCAGCTTGTTCCCAGGGGCCTACGAGCAGTACTTC.

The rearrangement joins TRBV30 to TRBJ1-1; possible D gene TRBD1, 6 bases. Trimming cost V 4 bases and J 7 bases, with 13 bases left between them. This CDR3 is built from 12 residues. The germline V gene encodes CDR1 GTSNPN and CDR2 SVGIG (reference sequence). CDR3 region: CAWTDRKGEAFF. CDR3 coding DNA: TGTGCCTGGACCGACAGGAAGGGTGAAGCTTTCTTT.

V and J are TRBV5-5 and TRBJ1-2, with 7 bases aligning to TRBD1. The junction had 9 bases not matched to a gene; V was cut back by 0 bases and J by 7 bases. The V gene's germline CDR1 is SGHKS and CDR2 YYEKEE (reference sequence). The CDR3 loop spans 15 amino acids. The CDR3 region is CASSLGLAGGTGYTF. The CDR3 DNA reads TGTGCCAGCAGCTTGGGGCTGGCAGGGGGGACTGGCTACACCTTC. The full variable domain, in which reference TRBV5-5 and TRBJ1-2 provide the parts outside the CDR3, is DAGVTQSPTHLIKTRGQQVTLRCSPISGHKSVSWYQQVLGQGPQFIFQYYEKEERGRGNFPDRFSARQFPNYSSELNVNALLLGDSALYLCASSLGLAGGTGYTFGSGTRLTVV.

The CDR3 DNA follows: TGTGCCAGCAGCTCGACTAGCGGGTTCACAGATACGCAGTATTTT. It is translated as CASSSTSGFTDTQYF. The V gene is TRBV7-3, the J gene TRBJ2-3; 10 nucleotides agree with TRBD2. Germline V gene lookup returns CDR1 SGHTA and CDR2 FQGTGA. The CDR3 length is 15 residues. J was trimmed by 2 bases and V by 4 bases; bases with no gene match: 3.

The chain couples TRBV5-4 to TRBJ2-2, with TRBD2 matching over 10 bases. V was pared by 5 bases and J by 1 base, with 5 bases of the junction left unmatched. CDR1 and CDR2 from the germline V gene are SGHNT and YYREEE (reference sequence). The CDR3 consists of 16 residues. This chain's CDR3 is CASRSASGGNTGELFF. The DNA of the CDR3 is TGTGCCAGCAGGTCAGCTAGCGGGGGGAACACCGGGGAGCTGTTTTTT.

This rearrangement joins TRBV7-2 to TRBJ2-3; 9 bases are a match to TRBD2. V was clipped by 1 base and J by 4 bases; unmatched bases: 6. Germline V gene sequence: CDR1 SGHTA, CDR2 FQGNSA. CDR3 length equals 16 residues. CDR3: CASSLVAGGPADTQYF. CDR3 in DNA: TGTGCCAGCAGCTTAGTTGCGGGGGGGCCTGCAGATACGCAGTATTTT.

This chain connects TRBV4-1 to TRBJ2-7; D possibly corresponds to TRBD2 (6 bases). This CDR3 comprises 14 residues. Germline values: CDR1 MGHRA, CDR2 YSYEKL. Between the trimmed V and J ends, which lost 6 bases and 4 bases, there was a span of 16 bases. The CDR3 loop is CASSYSGLRYEQYF. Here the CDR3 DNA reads TGCGCCAGCAGTTACTCGGGACTTAGGTACGAGCAGTACTTC.

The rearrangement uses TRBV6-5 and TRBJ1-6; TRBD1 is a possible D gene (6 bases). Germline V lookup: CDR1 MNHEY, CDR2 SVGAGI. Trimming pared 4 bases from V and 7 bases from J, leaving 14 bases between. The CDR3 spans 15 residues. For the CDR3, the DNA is TGTGCCAGCAGTTCAGGGGACGGGCTAAATTCACCCCTCCACTTT. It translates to CASSSGDGLNSPLHF.

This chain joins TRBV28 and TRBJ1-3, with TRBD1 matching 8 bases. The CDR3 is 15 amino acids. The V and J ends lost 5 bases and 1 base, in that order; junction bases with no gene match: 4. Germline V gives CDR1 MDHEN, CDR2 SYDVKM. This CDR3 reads CASSRQGKSGNTIYF. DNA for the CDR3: TGTGCCAGCAGTAGACAGGGGAAATCTGGAAACACCATATATTTT.

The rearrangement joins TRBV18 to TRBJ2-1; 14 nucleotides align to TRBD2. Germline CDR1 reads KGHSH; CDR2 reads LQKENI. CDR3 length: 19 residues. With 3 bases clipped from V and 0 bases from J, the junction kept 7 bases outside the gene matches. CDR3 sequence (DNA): TGTGCCAGCTCACCGTACGGGACTAGCGGGGGCAGCTCCTACAATGAGCAGTTCTTC. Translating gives CASSPYGTSGGSSYNEQFF.

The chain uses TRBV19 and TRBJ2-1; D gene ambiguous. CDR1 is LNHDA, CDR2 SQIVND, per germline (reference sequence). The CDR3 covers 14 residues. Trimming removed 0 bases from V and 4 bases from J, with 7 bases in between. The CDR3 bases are TGTGCCAGTAGTATAGATATCGGGTACAATGAGCAGTTCTTC. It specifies CASSIDIGYNEQFF.

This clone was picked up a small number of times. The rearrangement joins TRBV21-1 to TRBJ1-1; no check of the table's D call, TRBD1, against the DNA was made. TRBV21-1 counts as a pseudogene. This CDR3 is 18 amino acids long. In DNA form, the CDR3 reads TGTGCCAGCAGTCAAAGAATCCGGGACAAACAGGATAACACTGAAGCTTTCTTT. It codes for CASSQRIRDKQDNTEAFF.

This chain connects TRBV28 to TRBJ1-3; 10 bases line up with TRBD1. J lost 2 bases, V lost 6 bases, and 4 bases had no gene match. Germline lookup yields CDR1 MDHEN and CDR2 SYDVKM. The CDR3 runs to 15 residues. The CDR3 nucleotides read TGTGCCAGCAGCCCAGACAGGGGGCCTGGAAACACCATATATTTT. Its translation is CASSPDRGPGNTIYF. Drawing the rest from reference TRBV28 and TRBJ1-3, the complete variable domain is DVKVTQSSRYLVKRTGEKVFLECVQDMDHENMFWYRQDPGLGLRLIYFSYDVKMKEKGDIPEGYSVSREKKERFSLILESASTNQTSMYLCASSPDRGPGNTIYFGEGSWLTVV.

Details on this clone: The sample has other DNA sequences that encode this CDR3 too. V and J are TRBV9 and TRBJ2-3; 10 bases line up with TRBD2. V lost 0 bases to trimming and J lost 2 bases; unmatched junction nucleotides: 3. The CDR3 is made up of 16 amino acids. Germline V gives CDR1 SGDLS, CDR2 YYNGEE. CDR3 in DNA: TGTGCCAGCAGCGTAGAGCTAGCGGGGGACACAGATACGCAGTATTTT. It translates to CASSVELAGDTDTQYF.

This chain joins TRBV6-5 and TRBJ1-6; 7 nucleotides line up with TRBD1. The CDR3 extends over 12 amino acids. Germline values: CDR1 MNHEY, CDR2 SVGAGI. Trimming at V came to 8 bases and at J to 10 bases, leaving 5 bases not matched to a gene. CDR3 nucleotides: TGTGCCAGCCGGACAGGTGGATCACCCCTCCACTTT. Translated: CASRTGGSPLHF.

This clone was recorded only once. This CDR3 reads CASSLPGQGYEQYF. The CDR3 DNA is TGTGCCAGCAGTTTGCCGGGACAGGGCTACGAGCAGTACTTC. V usage is TRBV27 and J usage is TRBJ2-7; 9 nucleotides line up with TRBD1. V gave up 3 bases and J gave up 3 bases; unmatched junction bases: 3. Germline V gene sequence: CDR1 MNHEY, CDR2 SMNVEV (reference sequence). This CDR3 spans 14 amino acids.

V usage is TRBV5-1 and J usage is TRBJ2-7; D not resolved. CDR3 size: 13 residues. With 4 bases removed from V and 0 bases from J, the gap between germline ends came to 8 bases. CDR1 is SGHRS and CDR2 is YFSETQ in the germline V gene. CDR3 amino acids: CASSAEYSYEQYF. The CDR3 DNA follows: TGCGCCAGCAGCGCAGAATACTCCTACGAGCAGTACTTC.

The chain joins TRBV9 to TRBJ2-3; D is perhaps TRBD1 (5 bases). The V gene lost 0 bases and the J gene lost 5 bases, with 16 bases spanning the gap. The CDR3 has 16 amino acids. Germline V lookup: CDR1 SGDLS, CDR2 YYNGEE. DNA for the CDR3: TGTGCCAGCAGCGTAGCTCATAGGGGTTCGGGAGATACGCAGTATTTT. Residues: CASSVAHRGSGDTQYF.

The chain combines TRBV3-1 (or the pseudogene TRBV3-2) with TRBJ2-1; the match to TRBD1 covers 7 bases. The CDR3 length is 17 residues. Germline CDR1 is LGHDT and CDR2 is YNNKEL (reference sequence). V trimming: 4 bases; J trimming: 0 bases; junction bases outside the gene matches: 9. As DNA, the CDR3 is TGTGCCAGCAGCCCCTATGGGTCAGGGGGCTCCTACAATGAGCAGTTCTTC. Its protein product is CASSPYGSGGSYNEQFF.

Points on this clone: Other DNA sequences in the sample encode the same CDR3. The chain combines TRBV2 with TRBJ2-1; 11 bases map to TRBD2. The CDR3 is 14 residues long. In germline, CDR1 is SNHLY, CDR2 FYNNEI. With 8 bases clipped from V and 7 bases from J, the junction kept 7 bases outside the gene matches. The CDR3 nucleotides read TGTGCCAGCTCCGGGACTAGCGGAGTGAATGAGCAGTTCTTC. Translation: CASSGTSGVNEQFF.

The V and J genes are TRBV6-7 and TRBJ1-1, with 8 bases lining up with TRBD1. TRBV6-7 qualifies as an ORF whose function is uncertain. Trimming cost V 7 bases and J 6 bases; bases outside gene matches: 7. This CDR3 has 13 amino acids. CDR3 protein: CASIAGQGAEAFF. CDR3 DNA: TGTGCCAGCATCGCCGGACAGGGCGCTGAAGCTTTCTTT.

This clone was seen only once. The CDR3 DNA follows: TGCGCCAGCTCTCGGGGGGGCTCCTACAATGAGCAGTTCTTC. Translation gives CASSRGGSYNEQFF. V and J are TRBV5-1 and TRBJ2-1, with 8 bases fitting TRBD2. Trimming cost V 7 bases and J 0 bases; bases outside gene matches: 3. Germline CDR1 and CDR2: SGHRS and YFSETQ. CDR3 length equals 14 residues.

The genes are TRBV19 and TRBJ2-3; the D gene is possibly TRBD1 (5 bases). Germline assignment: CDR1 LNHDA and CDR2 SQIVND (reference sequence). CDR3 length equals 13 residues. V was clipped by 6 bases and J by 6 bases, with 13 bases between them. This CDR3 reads CASRFRQSDTQYF. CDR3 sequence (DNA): TGTGCCAGTAGGTTCAGACAGTCTGATACGCAGTATTTT. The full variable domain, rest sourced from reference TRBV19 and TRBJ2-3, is DGGITQSPKYLFRKEGQNVTLSCEQNLNHDAMYWYRQDPGQGLRLIYYSQIVNDFQKGDIAEGYSVSREKKESFPLTVTSAQKNPTAFYLCASRFRQSDTQYFGPGTRLTVL.